Detailed here is one T cell receptor (beta chain). What it binds is unknown. These data are taken from a study of T cell responses to AZD1222 COVID-19 vaccine. Findings of the study overall: Increased Spike-specific TCR breadth and depth were observed after two AZD1222 doses.

The protocol was immunoSEQ multiplex PCR, while the TCRdb copy is restricted to in-frame clones and leaves out a portion. In the table there are under 200,000 clones, approximately 90% of which are singletons. The TCR was taken from an adult in good health. This material consisted of peripheral blood, taken on day 0 of AZD1222 vaccination.

CDR3 coding DNA: TGTGCCAGCTCACCACCAGGAACGACGGGCACCTATGGCTACACCTTC. This gives the protein CASSPPGTTGTYGYTF. The V and J genes are TRBV18 and TRBJ1-2; D unclear. Germline loops: CDR1 KGHSH, CDR2 LQKENI. V lost 0 bases, J lost 4 bases, and 15 bases lay in between. This CDR3 contains 16 residues.